What follows are 14 T cell receptor beta chains derived from one specimen sequenced in a study of cytomegalovirus exposure and HLA in healthy donors. Amplification used 60 Vbeta primers and 13 Jbeta primers. Here immunoSEQ multiplex PCR was the method, and the copy in TCRdb shows in-frame clones only, minus some. This sample has about 160,000 clones; under 90% occur once, and the top ten carry approximately 4.8%. Sequenced material: PBMCs. The receptors originated from a man younger than 40 in good health and CMV-seronegative.

The chain employs TRBV19 and TRBJ1-5; D is unresolved. Trimming took off 8 bases at V and 1 base at J, with 9 bases between the two ends. The CDR3 covers 13 residues. In germline, CDR1 is LNHDA, CDR2 SQIVND (reference sequence). CDR3 nucleotides: TGTGCCAGTCGCGGGAGGAGCAATCAGCCCCAGCATTTT. This sequence encodes CASRGRSNQPQHF.

A remark on this clone: One end of the junction is discordant with germline, which a read error may explain. The chain is built from TRBV2 and TRBJ1-5; D ambiguous. CDR3 length: 11 amino acids. CDR1 is SNHLY and CDR2 is FYNNEI in the germline V gene. CDR3 sequence: CASSDKAFPYF. DNA for the CDR3: TGTGCCAGCAGTGATAAAGCTTTCCCATATTTT.

The CDR3 sequence is CASSFDKSYGYTF. CDR3 bases: TGCGCCAGCAGCTTCGACAAGTCGTACGGCTACACCTTC. The rearrangement links TRBV5-1 to TRBJ1-2; D is uncertain. CDR3 length: 13 amino acids. CDR1 is SGHRS and CDR2 is YFSETQ in the germline V gene. V was shortened by 2 bases and J by 8 bases, with 13 bases between the two germline ends.

The CDR3 is CASSKTGGHEQYF. The CDR3 DNA follows: TGCGCCAGCAGCAAAACAGGGGGACACGAGCAGTACTTC. The chain links TRBV5-1 to TRBJ2-5; TRBD1 agrees at 8 bases. The J call may not be correct, given that the DNA end is closer to TRBJ2-7. The germline CDR1 and CDR2 sequences are SGHRS and YFSETQ. This CDR3 comprises 13 residues.

The rearrangement links TRBV13 to TRBJ1-2, with D maybe TRBD1 (6 bases). Germline-derived CDR1 and CDR2 are PRHDT and FYEKMQ (reference sequence). Between the trimmed V and J ends, which lost 0 bases and 5 bases, there was a span of 16 bases. This CDR3 is 16 amino acids long. CDR3 amino acids: CASSLGRTERAYGYTF. The CDR3 DNA reads as TGTGCCAGCAGCTTAGGGCGGACAGAGAGGGCATATGGCTACACCTTC.

The V gene is TRBV9, the J gene TRBJ2-3; TRBD1 is a possible D gene (6 bases). Germline CDR1 SGDLS, CDR2 YYNGEE. The CDR3 runs 15 residues. V was pared by 4 bases and J by 3 bases, with 15 bases between. The CDR3 is CASSYQRGGTDTQYF. The DNA of the CDR3 is TGTGCCAGCAGCTATCAGCGAGGGGGTACAGATACGCAGTATTTT.

V gene TRBV5-1 combines with J gene TRBJ1-1, with D unclear. This CDR3 has 15 residues. Germline CDR1 is SGHRS and CDR2 is YFSETQ. The V gene lost 0 bases and the J gene lost 5 bases, with 14 bases spanning the gap. CDR3 DNA: TGCGCCAGCAGCTTGGCCCTTGGGAGTGGGACTGAAGCTTTCTTT. It encodes CASSLALGSGTEAFF.

The V and J genes are TRBV7-6 and TRBJ2-1; 8 nucleotides align to TRBD1. The length of the CDR3 is 14 residues. V lost 5 bases to trimming and J lost 5 bases; unmatched junction nucleotides: 5. Germline assignment: CDR1 SGHVS and CDR2 FNYEAQ. The CDR3 is CASSRTGSHNEQFF. CDR3 nucleotide sequence: TGTGCCAGCAGCCGGACAGGGTCCCACAATGAGCAGTTCTTC. The variable domain in full, completed from reference TRBV7-6 and TRBJ2-1, reads GAGVSQSPRYKVTKRGQDVALRCDPISGHVSLYWYRQALGQGPEFLTYFNYEAQQDKSGLPNDRFSAERPEGSISTLTIQRTEQRDSAMYRCASSRTGSHNEQFFGPGTRLTVL.

Details on this clone: Other nucleotide sequences in the sample specify the same CDR3. This chain connects TRBV18 to TRBJ1-5; possibly TRBD1 for D (6 bases). In germline, CDR1 is KGHSH, CDR2 LQKENI. The CDR3 contains 14 residues. Between the trimmed V and J ends, which lost 3 bases and 3 bases, there was a span of 9 bases. CDR3 in amino acids: CASSPGQFNQPQHF. In nucleotides, the CDR3 is TGTGCCAGCTCACCCGGACAGTTCAATCAGCCCCAGCATTTT.

The rearrangement links TRBV7-8 to TRBJ2-7, with TRBD1 as a possible D gene (5 bases). This CDR3 is built from 14 residues. V gave up 5 bases and J gave up 7 bases, with 18 bases separating them. Looked up from germline, CDR1 is SGHVS and CDR2 is FQNEAQ. In nucleotides, the CDR3 is TGTGCCAGCAGCCCCCTCGGTGGGGCTAGGGAGCAGTACTTC. This sequence encodes CASSPLGGAREQYF.

The chain employs TRBV9 and TRBJ2-1, with a possible D match to TRBD1 (6 bases). The CDR3 is made up of 15 amino acids. Germline assignment: CDR1 SGDLS and CDR2 YYNGEE. V lost 3 bases to trimming and J lost 0 bases, with 10 bases between them. Written as DNA, the CDR3 is TGTGCCAGCAGCGCTGACAGGAGCTCCTACAATGAGCAGTTCTTC. Protein product: CASSADRSSYNEQFF.

V and J are TRBV30 and TRBJ2-1; 11 bases agree with TRBD2. This CDR3 contains 15 residues. Germline V gene lookup returns CDR1 GTSNPN and CDR2 SVGIG (reference sequence). V lost 2 bases to trimming and J lost 2 bases; unmatched junction nucleotides: 2. Here the CDR3 reads CAWSLGLAAYNEQFF. The CDR3 coding sequence is TGTGCCTGGAGTTTGGGACTAGCGGCCTACAATGAGCAGTTCTTC. The full variable domain, rest sourced from reference TRBV30 and TRBJ2-1, is SQTIHQWPATLVQPVGSPLSLECTVEGTSNPNLYWYRQAAGRGLQLLFYSVGIGQISSEVPQNLSASRPQDRQFILSSKKLLLSDSGFYLCAWSLGLAAYNEQFFGPGTRLTVL.

This clone was counted once. The V and J genes are TRBV7-8 and TRBJ2-7; D perhaps matches TRBD2 (6 bases). Trimming took off 2 bases at V and 4 bases at J, with 12 bases between the two ends. From germline, CDR1 is SGHVS and CDR2 FQNEAQ. There are 14 residues in the CDR3. DNA for the CDR3: TGTGCCAGCAGCTTAAGTCAGGGACTTTACGAGCAGTACTTC. The encoded protein is CASSLSQGLYEQYF. Filled out from reference TRBV7-8 and TRBJ2-7, the complete variable domain reads GAGVSQSPRYKVAKRGQDVALRCDPISGHVSLFWYQQALGQGPEFLTYFQNEAQLDKSGLPSDRFFAERPEGSVSTLKIQRTQQEDSAVYLCASSLSQGLYEQYFGPGTRLTVT.

The chain couples TRBV9 to TRBJ2-1; 12 nucleotides match TRBD2. Germline CDR1 reads SGDLS; CDR2 reads YYNGEE. The V gene end was trimmed by 4 bases and the J gene end by 6 bases; junction bases not matched to a gene: 20. The CDR3 runs to 20 residues. The CDR3 loop is CASSRQGPGSSGRGGNEQFF. Here the CDR3 DNA reads TGTGCCAGCAGCAGGCAGGGCCCCGGCTCTAGCGGGAGGGGAGGCAATGAGCAGTTCTTC.